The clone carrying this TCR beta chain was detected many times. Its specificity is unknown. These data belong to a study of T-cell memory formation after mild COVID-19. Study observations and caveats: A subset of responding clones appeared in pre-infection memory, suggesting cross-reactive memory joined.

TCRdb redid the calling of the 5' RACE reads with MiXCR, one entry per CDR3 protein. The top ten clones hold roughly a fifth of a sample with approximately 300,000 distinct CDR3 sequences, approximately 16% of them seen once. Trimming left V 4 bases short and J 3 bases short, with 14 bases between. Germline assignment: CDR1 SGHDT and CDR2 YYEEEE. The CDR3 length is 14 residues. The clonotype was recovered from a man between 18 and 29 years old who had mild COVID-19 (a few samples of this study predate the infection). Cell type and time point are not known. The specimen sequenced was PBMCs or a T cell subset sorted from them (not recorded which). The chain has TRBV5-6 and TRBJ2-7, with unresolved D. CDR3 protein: CASSNPTRIYEQYV. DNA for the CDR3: TGTGCCAGCAGCAACCCCACAAGGATCTACGAGCAGTACGTC.